These 16 T cell receptor beta chains originate from one sample sequenced in a study of T cells after somatic rescue of genetic block. Using immunoSEQ multiplex PCR, the repertoire was profiled, and TCRdb retains in-frame clones only, with some absent. The sample carries under 150,000 clones, about nine tenths recorded once. The sequenced material came from peripheral blood mononuclear cells (PBMCs). These receptors were obtained from a woman under 30.

The chain employs TRBV28 and TRBJ1-1; D remains unclear. The V end was cut by 2 bases, the J end by 3 bases, with 1 base between. CDR3 length: 11 residues. CDR1 is MDHEN and CDR2 is SYDVKM in the germline V gene. The chain's CDR3 is CASSLDTEAFF. The DNA of the CDR3 is TGTGCCAGCAGTTTAGACACTGAAGCTTTCTTT.

The V call is TRBV7-8, the J call TRBJ1-1, with 7 bases that match TRBD1. Germline V gene data show CDR1 as SGHVS and CDR2 as FQNEAQ. The CDR3 loop spans 15 amino acids. The V segment lost 5 bases and the J segment 6 bases; nucleotides outside the gene matches: 12. The CDR3 region has the DNA TGTGCCAGCAGCCCGCGCGGGACAGCCGTCCCTGAAGCTTTCTTT. This sequence encodes CASSPRGTAVPEAFF.

The chain recombines TRBV5-1 with TRBJ1-2; 8 nucleotides agree with TRBD1. The V and J ends lost 3 bases and 6 bases, in that order; junction bases with no gene match: 13. The CDR3 is 16 residues long. Germline V gene data show CDR1 as SGHRS and CDR2 as YFSETQ. In nucleotides, the CDR3 is TGCGCCAGCAGCTGGACCGGAGGACAGGGAAGAAATGGCTACACCTTC. Protein product: CASSWTGGQGRNGYTF.

The rearrangement links TRBV7-2 to TRBJ2-2; 7 bases map to TRBD1. The CDR3 loop spans 15 amino acids. J lost 6 bases, V lost 1 base, and 5 bases had no gene match. From germline, CDR1 is SGHTA and CDR2 FQGNSA. The CDR3 sequence is CASSLEQGLAGELFF. The CDR3 DNA reads as TGTGCCAGCAGCTTAGAACAGGGGTTGGCCGGGGAGCTGTTTTTT.

The chain uses TRBV10-3 and TRBJ2-7; 10 bases match TRBD2. This CDR3 spans 16 amino acids. Germline loops: CDR1 ENHRY, CDR2 SYGVKD. The V segment lost 4 bases and the J segment 4 bases; nucleotides outside the gene matches: 10. The CDR3 nucleotides are TGTGCCATCAGTGTCGCATTGTCTAGCGGGGGTTACGAGCAGTACTTC. This sequence encodes CAISVALSSGGYEQYF.

The chain is built from TRBV28 and TRBJ2-5; 8 bases fit TRBD2. This CDR3 region has 15 residues. V lost 4 bases, J lost 4 bases, and 8 bases stayed unmatched. Germline CDR1 MDHEN, CDR2 SYDVKM. The CDR3 reads CASSSRGAPGETQYF. The CDR3 DNA reads TGTGCCAGCAGTTCGCGGGGGGCCCCTGGAGAGACCCAGTACTTC.

The rearrangement uses TRBV6-6 and TRBJ2-7, with no clear D. The CDR3 extends over 14 amino acids. Germline assignment: CDR1 MNHNY and CDR2 SVGAGI (reference sequence). The V gene lost 2 bases and the J gene lost 1 base, with 9 bases spanning the gap. CDR3 DNA sequence: TGTGCCAGCAGTTACAGGAGAGATTCCTACGAGCAGTACTTC. As protein: CASSYRRDSYEQYF.

This chain uses TRBV19 with TRBJ2-5; 7 bases align to TRBD2. The CDR3 is made up of 14 amino acids. Germline assignment: CDR1 LNHDA and CDR2 SQIVND (reference sequence). The J segment lost 2 bases and the V segment lost 5 bases, leaving 5 bases of the junction unmatched. In nucleotides, the CDR3 is TGTGCCAGTAGTCCCACTAGCGCTCAAGAGACCCAGTACTTC. The encoded protein is CASSPTSAQETQYF. Filled out from reference TRBV19 and TRBJ2-5, the complete variable domain reads DGGITQSPKYLFRKEGQNVTLSCEQNLNHDAMYWYRQDPGQGLRLIYYSQIVNDFQKGDIAEGYSVSREKKESFPLTVTSAQKNPTAFYLCASSPTSAQETQYFGPGTRLLVL.

The CDR3 DNA reads as TGTGCCAGCAGTTTTGGGGGGAGCTACGAGCAGTACTTC. Protein product: CASSFGGSYEQYF. This chain uses TRBV28 with TRBJ2-7, with a possible D match to TRBD2 (6 bases). The CDR3 runs to 13 residues. Looked up from germline, CDR1 is MDHEN and CDR2 is SYDVKM. V gave up 3 bases and J gave up 3 bases, with 9 bases separating them. Full variable domain (outside the CDR3, taken from reference TRBV28 and TRBJ2-7): DVKVTQSSRYLVKRTGEKVFLECVQDMDHENMFWYRQDPGLGLRLIYFSYDVKMKEKGDIPEGYSVSREKKERFSLILESASTNQTSMYLCASSFGGSYEQYFGPGTRLTVT.

The chain links TRBV21-1 to TRBJ1-5. TRBV21-1 is classified as a pseudogene. This CDR3 is built from 19 residues. The CDR3 DNA follows: TGTGCCAGCAGCAAAGCGCAATTACCGATCCAGCCAGGCAATCAGCCCCAGCATTTT. Translated, it gives CASSKAQLPIQPGNQPQHF.

The genes are TRBV7-9 and TRBJ1-2; 7 bases match TRBD1. V shed 5 bases and J 8 bases; nucleotides not matched to a gene: 8. The CDR3 consists of 13 residues. Germline V gene lookup returns CDR1 SEHNR and CDR2 FQNEAQ (reference sequence). The CDR3 nucleotides read TGTGCCAGCAGCCCGGAAGGGGGCCAGGGCTACACCTTC. It translates to CASSPEGGQGYTF.

The chain joins TRBV23-1 to TRBJ2-7; D is possibly TRBD1 or TRBD2 (5 bases each). TRBV23-1 is placed among ORFs of uncertain function. The length of the CDR3 is 15 residues. Trimming took 6 bases from V and 9 from J, leaving 24 bases between them. The CDR3 here is CASSPIGSGLGGQYF. The CDR3 DNA sequence: TGCGCCAGCAGCCCAATAGGATCAGGGCTAGGAGGGCAGTACTTC.

The J gene is TRBJ2-2, the V gene TRBV4-3; TRBD1 is a possible D gene (5 bases). The V gene lost 0 bases and the J gene lost 5 bases, with 13 bases spanning the gap. Germline V gene data show CDR1 as LGHNA and CDR2 as YSLEER. The length of the CDR3 is 16 residues. CDR3 sequence (DNA): TGCGCCAGCAGCCAAGAAGGGGAAACATTTACCGGGGAGCTGTTTTTT. Translating gives CASSQEGETFTGELFF.

This chain connects TRBV7-2 to TRBJ1-1; TRBD1 aligns across 7 bases. V trimming: 0 bases; J trimming: 5 bases; junction bases outside the gene matches: 6. Germline loops: CDR1 SGHTA, CDR2 FQGNSA. The CDR3 spans 15 residues. This CDR3 reads CASSLAGTASTEAFF. The CDR3 region has the DNA TGTGCCAGCAGCTTAGCCGGGACAGCCTCAACTGAAGCTTTCTTT.

In this sample, this clone turned up a few times. The V and J genes are TRBV5-1 and TRBJ2-1, with D perhaps TRBD2 (6 bases). V lost 0 bases to trimming and J lost 1 base, with 8 bases between them. Germline V gene lookup returns CDR1 SGHRS and CDR2 YFSETQ. The CDR3 consists of 15 residues. CDR3 sequence: CASSLVGGSYNEQFF. CDR3 sequence (DNA): TGCGCCAGCAGCTTGGTCGGGGGATCCTACAATGAGCAGTTCTTC.

This chain uses TRBV4-1 with TRBJ2-6, with 7 nucleotides matching TRBD2. Germline V CDR1 and CDR2: MGHRA, YSYEKL. J was trimmed by 4 bases and V by 0 bases; bases with no gene match: 6. CDR3 length: 17 residues. CDR3 DNA sequence: TGCGCCAGCAGCCAAGAGGGGGAGGGCTCCGGGGCCAACGTCCTGACTTTC. It yields the protein CASSQEGEGSGANVLTF.